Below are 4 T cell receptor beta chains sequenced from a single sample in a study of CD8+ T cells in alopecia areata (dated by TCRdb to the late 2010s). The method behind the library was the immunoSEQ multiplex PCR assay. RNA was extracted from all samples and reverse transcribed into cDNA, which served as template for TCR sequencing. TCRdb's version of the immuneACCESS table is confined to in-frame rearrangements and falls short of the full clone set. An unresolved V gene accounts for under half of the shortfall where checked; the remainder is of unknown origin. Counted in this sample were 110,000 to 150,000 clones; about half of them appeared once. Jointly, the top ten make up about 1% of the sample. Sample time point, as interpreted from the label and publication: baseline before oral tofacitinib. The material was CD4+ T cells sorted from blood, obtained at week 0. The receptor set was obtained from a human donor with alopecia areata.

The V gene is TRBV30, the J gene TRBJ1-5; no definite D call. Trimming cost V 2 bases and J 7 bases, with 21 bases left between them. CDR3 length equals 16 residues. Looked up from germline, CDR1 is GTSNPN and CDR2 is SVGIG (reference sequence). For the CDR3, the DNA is TGTGCCTGGAGTCCCTACGGAGGCGGCCCGGGACAGCCCCAGCATTTT. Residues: CAWSPYGGGPGQPQHF.

CDR3 in amino acids: CASSFSGRETQYF. CDR3 nucleotide sequence: TGTGCCAGCAGCTTTTCCGGGAGGGAGACCCAGTACTTC. V and J are TRBV7-8 and TRBJ2-5; 7 bases match TRBD2. CDR1 is SGHVS, CDR2 FQNEAQ, per germline. The V segment lost 3 bases and the J segment 5 bases; nucleotides outside the gene matches: 3. The CDR3 has 13 residues. Together with reference TRBV7-8 and TRBJ2-5, the CDR3 gives the full variable domain: GAGVSQSPRYKVAKRGQDVALRCDPISGHVSLFWYQQALGQGPEFLTYFQNEAQLDKSGLPSDRFFAERPEGSVSTLKIQRTQQEDSAVYLCASSFSGRETQYFGPGTRLLVL.

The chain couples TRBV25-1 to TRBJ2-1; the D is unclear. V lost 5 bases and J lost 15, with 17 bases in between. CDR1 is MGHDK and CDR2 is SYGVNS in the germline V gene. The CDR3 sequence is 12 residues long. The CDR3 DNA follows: TGTGCCAGCAGTCCTACCCTCGGCAAGGTGTTCTTC. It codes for CASSPTLGKVFF.

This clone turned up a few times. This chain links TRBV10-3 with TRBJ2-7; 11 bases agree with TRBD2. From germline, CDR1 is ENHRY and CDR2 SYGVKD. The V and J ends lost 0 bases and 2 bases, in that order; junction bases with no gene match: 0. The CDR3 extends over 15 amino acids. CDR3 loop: CAISESTSGTYEQYF. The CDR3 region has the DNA TGTGCCATCAGTGAGTCGACTAGCGGGACCTACGAGCAGTACTTC.